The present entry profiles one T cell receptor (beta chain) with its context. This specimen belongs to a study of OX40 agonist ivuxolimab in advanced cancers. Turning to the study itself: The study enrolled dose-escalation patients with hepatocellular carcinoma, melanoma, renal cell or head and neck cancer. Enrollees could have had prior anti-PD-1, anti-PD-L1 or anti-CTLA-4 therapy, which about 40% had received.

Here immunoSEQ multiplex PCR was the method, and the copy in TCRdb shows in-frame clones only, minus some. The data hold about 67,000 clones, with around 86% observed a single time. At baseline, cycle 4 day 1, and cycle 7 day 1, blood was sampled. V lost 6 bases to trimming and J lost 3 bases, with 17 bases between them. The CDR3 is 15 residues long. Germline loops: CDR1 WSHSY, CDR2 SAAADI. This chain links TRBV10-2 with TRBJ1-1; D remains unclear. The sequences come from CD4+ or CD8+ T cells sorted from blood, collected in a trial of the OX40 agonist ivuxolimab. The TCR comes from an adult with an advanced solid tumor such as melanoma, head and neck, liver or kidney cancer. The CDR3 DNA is TGCGCCAGCAGCCGGACTGGGAGGTTGGACACTGAAGCTTTCTTT. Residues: CASSRTGRLDTEAFF.